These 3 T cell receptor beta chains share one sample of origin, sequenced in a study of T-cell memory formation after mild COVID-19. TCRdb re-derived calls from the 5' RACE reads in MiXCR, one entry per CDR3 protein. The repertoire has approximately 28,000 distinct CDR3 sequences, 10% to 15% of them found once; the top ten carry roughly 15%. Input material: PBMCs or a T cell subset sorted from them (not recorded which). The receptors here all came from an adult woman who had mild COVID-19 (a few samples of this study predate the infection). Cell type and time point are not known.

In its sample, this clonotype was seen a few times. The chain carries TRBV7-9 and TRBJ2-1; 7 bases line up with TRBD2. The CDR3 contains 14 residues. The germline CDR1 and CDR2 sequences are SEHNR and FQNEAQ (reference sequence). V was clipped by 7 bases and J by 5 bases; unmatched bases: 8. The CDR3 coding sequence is TGTGCCAGCACCATCTCGGGAGGCGACAATGAGCAGTTCTTC. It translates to CASTISGGDNEQFF.

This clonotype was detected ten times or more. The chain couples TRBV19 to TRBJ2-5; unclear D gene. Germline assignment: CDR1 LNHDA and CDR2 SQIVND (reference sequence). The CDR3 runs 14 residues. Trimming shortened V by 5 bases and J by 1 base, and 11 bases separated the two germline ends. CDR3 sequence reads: CASSHRALQETQYF. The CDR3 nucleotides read TGTGCCAGTAGTCACCGTGCGCTCCAAGAGACCCAGTACTTC.

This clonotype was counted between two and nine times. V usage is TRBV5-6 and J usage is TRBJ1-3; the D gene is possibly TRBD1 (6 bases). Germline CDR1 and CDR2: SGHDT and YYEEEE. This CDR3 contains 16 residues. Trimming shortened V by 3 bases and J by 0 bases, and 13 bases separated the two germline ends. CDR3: CASSSQGSRSGNTIYF. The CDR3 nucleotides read TGTGCCAGCAGCTCACAGGGAAGCCGCTCTGGAAACACCATATATTTT.